The text below deals with one T cell receptor beta chain. As yet, its antigen is unknown. The sample originates from a study of cytomegalovirus exposure and HLA in healthy donors. Each donor's status was that of a healthy bone marrow donor. PCR employed 60 Vbeta and 13 Jbeta primers. In the source study's methods: Later reanalysis found around 74 million unique TCR beta chains, some 10 million of them shared. The data were produced by immunoSEQ multiplex PCR, yet TCRdb's version contains in-frame clones alone and is incomplete. The DNA gave D and trimming, while V, J and clone size come from that table. Its table records 75,000 to 85,000 clones. The study, taken as a whole, reports: HLA-A and HLA-B allele assignments for most subjects were reportedly predicted accurately using TCR beta sequences.

V was cut by 1 base and J by 5 bases, with 18 bases left in between. CDR1 and CDR2 (germline): SGHRS, YFSETQ. This CDR3 has 16 residues. The clonotype was recovered from a man between 18 and 29 years old in good health and CMV-seropositive. Sequencing was done on a sample of PBMCs. The V gene is TRBV5-1, the J gene TRBJ2-5; TRBD1 might be the D (6 bases). The CDR3 sequence: CASSLFSPPGVETQYF. DNA for the CDR3: TGCGCCAGCAGCTTGTTCTCGCCCCCAGGGGTGGAGACCCAGTACTTC.